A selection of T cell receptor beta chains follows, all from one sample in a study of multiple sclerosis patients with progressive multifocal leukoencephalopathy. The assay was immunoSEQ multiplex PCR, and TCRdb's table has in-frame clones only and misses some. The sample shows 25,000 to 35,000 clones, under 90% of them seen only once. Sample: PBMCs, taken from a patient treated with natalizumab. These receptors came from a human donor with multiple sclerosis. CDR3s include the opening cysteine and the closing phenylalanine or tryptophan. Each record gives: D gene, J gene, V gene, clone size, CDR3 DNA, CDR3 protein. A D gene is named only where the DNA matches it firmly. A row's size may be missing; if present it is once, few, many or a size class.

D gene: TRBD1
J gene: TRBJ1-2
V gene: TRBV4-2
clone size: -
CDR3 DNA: TGTGCCAGCAGCCAGGAGACAGGGGGGATCTATGGCTACACCTTC
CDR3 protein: CASSQETGGIYGYTF

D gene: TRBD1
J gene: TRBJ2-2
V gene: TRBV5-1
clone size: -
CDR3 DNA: TGCGCCAGCAGCTTCAAAGATACAGGGGATATCACCGGGGAGCTGTTTTTT
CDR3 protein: CASSFKDTGDITGELFF

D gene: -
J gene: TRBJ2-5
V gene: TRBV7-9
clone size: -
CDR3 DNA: TGTGCCAGCAGCTACCAAGAGACCCAGTACTTC
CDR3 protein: CASSYQETQYF

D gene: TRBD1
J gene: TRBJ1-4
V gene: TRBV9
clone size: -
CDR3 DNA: TGTGCCAGCAGCATCGGGACAGGGGACTTATATGAAAAACTGTTTTTT
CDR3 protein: CASSIGTGDLYEKLFF

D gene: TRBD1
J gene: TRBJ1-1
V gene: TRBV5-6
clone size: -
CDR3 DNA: TGTGCCAGCAGCTTGGGTAATACAGGGGGCCTCGGGGCTTGCTTT
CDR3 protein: CASSLGNTGGLGACF

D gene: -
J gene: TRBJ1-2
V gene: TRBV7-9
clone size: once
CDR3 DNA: TGTGCCAGCAGCTTAGAGGTGCTTTATGGCTACACCTTC
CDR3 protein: CASSLEVLYGYTF

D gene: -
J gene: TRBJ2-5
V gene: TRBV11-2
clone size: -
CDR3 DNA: TGTGCCAGCAGCCGCAGGGCAGGTCAAGAGACCCAGTACTTC
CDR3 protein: CASSRRAGQETQYF

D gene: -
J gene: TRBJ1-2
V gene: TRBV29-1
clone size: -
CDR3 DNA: TGCAGCGTTGATTCCACAGGGCTCTATGGCTACACCTTC
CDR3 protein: CSVDSTGLYGYTF

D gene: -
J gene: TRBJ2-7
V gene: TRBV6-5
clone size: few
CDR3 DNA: TGTGCCAGCAGTTACTATGGGGCTCCCTACGAGCAGTACTTC
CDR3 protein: CASSYYGAPYEQYF

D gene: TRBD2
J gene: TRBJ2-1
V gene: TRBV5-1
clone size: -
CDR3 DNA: TGCGCCAGCAGCACCCGGGCGGGAGGCCTCGTCAATGAGCAGTTCTTC
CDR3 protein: CASSTRAGGLVNEQFF

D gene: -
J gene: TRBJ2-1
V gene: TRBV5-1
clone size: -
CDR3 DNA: TGCGCCAGCAGCCGCGCGGGACAAGCATCCTACAATGAGCAGTTCTTC
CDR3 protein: CASSRAGQASYNEQFF

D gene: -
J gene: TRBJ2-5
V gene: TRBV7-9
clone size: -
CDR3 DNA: TGTGCCAGCAGCTTAACCTCGGGGGCGGGAAGCCCATCTAAAGAGACCCAGTACTTC
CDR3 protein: CASSLTSGAGSPSKETQYF

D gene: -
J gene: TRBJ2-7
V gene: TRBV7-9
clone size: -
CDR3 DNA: TGTGCCAGCAGCTTAACAGTGACCTACGAGCAGTACTTC
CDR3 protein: CASSLTVTYEQYF

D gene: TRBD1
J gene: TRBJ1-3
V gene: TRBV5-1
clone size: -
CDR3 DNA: TGCGCCAGCAGCTTGCCCCGGGGACAGGGGGCTGGAAACACCATATATTTT
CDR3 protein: CASSLPRGQGAGNTIYF

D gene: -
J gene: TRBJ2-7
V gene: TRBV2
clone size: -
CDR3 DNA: TGTGCCAGCACCCCCGTCTACGAGCAGTACTTC
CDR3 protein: CASTPVYEQYF

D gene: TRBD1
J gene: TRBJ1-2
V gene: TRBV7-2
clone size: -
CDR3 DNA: TGTGCCAGCAGCACGGACAGGGGCCGAAAAGGCTACACCTTC
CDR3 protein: CASSTDRGRKGYTF

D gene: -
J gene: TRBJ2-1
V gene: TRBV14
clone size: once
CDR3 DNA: TGTGCCAGCAGCCAAGCGGGAGTATCCTACAATGAGCAGTTCTTC
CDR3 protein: CASSQAGVSYNEQFF

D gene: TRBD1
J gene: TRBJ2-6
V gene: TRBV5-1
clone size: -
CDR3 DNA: TGCGCCAGCAGCTTCATAGACAGGGTTGGGGCCAACGTCCTGACTTTC
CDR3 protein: CASSFIDRVGANVLTF

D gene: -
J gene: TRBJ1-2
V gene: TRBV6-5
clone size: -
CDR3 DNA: TGTGCCAGCAGTTACTCGGGGGTTAACTATGGCTACACCTTC
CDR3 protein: CASSYSGVNYGYTF

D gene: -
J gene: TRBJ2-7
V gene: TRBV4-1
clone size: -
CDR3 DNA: TGCGCCAGCAGCCAAGTTCTCGGGGGCAAGTACGAGCAGTACTTC
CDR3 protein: CASSQVLGGKYEQYF

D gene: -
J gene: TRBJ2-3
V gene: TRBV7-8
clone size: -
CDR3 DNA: TGTGCCAGCAGCCGGGAAGGGAATACGCAGTATTTT
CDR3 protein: CASSREGNTQYF

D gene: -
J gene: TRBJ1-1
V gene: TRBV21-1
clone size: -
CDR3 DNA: TGTGCCAGCAGAACAGCAGACACTGAAGCTTTCTTT
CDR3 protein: CASRTADTEAFF

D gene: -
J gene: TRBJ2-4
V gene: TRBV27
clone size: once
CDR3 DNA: TGTGCCAGCGGGCTCAACATTCAGTACTTC
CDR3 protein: CASGLNIQYF

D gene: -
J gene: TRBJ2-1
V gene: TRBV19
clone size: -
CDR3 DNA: TGTGCCAGTAGTATTTCAAGTTCCTACAATGAGCAGTTCTTC
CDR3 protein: CASSISSSYNEQFF

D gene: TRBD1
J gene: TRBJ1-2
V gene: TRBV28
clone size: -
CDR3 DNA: TGTGCCAGCAGTTTGGTCGGGGAGGGGGCTGTCTATGGCTACACCTTC
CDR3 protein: CASSLVGEGAVYGYTF

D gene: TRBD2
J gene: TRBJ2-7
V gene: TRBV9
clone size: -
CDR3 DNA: TGTGCCAGCAGCCCCGGGACTAGCGGGAAAACCTACGAGCAGTACTTC
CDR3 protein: CASSPGTSGKTYEQYF

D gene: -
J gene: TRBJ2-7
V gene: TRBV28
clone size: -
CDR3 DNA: TGTGCCAGCCGACCAGATATCCCCCCCTACGAGCAGTACTTC
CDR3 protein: CASRPDIPPYEQYF

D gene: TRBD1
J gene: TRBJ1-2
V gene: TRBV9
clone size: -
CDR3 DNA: TGTGCCAGCAGCGCTCTCCGGGACAGGGGGTTTGGCTACACCTTC
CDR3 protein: CASSALRDRGFGYTF

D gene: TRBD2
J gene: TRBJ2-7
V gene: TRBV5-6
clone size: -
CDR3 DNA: TGTGCCAGCAGTTCGGGACTAGCAAACTACGAGCAGTACTTC
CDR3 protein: CASSSGLANYEQYF

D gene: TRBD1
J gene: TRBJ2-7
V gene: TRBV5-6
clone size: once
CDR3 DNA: TGTGCCAGCAGCCCCAGGCCCGGGACAGGGAACTACGAGCAGTACTTC
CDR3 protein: CASSPRPGTGNYEQYF

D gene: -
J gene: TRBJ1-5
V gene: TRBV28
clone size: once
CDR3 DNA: TGTGCCAGCAGTTTATTTACGGGGGGCAATCAGCCCCAGCATTTT
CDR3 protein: CASSLFTGGNQPQHF

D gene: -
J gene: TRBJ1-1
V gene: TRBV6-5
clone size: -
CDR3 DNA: TGTGCCGCGGGTAACACTGAAGCTTTCTTT
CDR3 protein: CAAGNTEAFF

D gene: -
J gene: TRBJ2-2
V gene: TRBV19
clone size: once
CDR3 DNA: TGTGCCAGTAATGGCCGGGTAGGCGGGGAGCTGTTTTTT
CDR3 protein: CASNGRVGGELFF

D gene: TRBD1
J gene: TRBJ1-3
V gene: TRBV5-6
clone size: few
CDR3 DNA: TGTGCCAGCAGCTCGTCTCGACAGGGGGCAAACACCATATATTTT
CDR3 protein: CASSSSRQGANTIYF

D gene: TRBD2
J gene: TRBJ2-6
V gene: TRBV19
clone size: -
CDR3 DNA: TGTGCCAGTAGTACCGGGGGGGCTGGGGCCAACGTCCTGACTTTC
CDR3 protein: CASSTGGAGANVLTF

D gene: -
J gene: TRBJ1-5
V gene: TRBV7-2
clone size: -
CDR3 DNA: TGTGCCAGCAGCTTCGCTGGACTTAATCAGCCCCAGCATTTT
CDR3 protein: CASSFAGLNQPQHF

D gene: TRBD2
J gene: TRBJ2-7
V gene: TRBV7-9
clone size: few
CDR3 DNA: TGTGCCAGCAGCAGTGGACTAGCGGACGAGCAGTACTTC
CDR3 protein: CASSSGLADEQYF

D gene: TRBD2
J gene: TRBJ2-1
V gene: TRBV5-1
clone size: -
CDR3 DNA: TGCGCCAGCAGCTTGGAACCGGGGGGACCCTCCTACAATGAGCAGTTCTTC
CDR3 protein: CASSLEPGGPSYNEQFF

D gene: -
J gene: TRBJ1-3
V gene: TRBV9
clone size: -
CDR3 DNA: TGTGCCAGCAGCGTAGACGGTTACTCTGGAAACACCATATATTTT
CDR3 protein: CASSVDGYSGNTIYF

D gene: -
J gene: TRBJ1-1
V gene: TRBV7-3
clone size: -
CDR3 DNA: TGTGCCAGCAGCATCAGGGGCGGGAACACTGAAGCTTTCTTT
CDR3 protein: CASSIRGGNTEAFF

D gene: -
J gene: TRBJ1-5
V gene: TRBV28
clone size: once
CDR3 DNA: TGTGCCAGCAGTTTCCCCGGGACATATGATCAGCCCCAGCATTTT
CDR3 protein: CASSFPGTYDQPQHF

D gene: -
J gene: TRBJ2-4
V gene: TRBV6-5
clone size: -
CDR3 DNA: TGTGCCAGCAGTTACTCAGAGGTAGCCAAAAACATTCAGTACTTC
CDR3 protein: CASSYSEVAKNIQYF

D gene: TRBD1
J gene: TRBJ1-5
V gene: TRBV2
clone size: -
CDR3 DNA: TGTGCCAGCAGTCAGACAGGGGCAACCAATCAGCCCCAGCATTTT
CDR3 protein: CASSQTGATNQPQHF

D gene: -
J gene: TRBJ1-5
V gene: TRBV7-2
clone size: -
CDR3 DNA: TGTGCCAGCAGCTTGACAGGAGTTCAGAGGGGTCAGCCCCAGCATTTT
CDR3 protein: CASSLTGVQRGQPQHF

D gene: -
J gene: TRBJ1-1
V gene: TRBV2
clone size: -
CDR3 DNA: TGTGCCAGCAGTGAAGATACCATGACGGGCACTGAAGCTTTCTTT
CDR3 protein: CASSEDTMTGTEAFF

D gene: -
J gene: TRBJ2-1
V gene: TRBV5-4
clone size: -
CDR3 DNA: TGTGCCAGCAGCCAGGACCAAAGCTCCTACAATGAGCAGTTCTTC
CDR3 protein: CASSQDQSSYNEQFF

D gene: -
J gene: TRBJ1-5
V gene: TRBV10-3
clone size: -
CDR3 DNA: TGTGCCATCAGTTACACCAGCAATCAGCCCCAGCATTTT
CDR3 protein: CAISYTSNQPQHF

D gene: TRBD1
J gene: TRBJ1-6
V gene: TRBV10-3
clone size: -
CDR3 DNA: TGTGCCATCGGGACAGATTCACCCCTCCACTTT
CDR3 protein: CAIGTDSPLHF

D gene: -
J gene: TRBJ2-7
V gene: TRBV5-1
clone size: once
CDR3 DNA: TGCGCCAGCAGCTTGCGGGCCGGAGCCGACGAGCAGTACTTC
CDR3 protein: CASSLRAGADEQYF

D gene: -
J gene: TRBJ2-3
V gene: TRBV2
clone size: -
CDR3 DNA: TGTGCCAGCAGCCCTTTGGCGCGGGGAGACGGTGATACGCAGTATTTT
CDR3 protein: CASSPLARGDGDTQYF

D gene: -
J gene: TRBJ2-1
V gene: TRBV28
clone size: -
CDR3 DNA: TGTGCCAGCAGTTTAACAGATTACAATGAGCAGTTCTTC
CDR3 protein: CASSLTDYNEQFF

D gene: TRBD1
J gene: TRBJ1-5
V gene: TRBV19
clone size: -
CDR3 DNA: TGTGCCAGTAGTCCGACCGGGACAGGAGTCTATAGCAATCAGCCCCAGCATTTT
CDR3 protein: CASSPTGTGVYSNQPQHF

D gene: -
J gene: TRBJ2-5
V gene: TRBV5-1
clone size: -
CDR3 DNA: TGCGCCAGCAGCTTGGCGCGGGGCCAAGAGACCCAGTACTTC
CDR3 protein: CASSLARGQETQYF

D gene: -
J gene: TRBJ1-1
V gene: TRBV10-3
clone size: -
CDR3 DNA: TGTGCCACCAGCGACAGGTCGAACACTGAAGCTTTCTTT
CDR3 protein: CATSDRSNTEAFF

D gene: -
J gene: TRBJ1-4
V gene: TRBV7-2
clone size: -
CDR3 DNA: TGTGCCAGCAGCTTACTGCGTCGGACTAATGAAAAACTGTTTTTT
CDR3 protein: CASSLLRRTNEKLFF